This T cell receptor (beta chain) is drawn from a study of post-analysis software for immune sequencing data. Study-wide results and limits: Elevated frequency relative to controls characterized four or five TRBV segments in patients, TRBV5-6, TRBV5-1 and TRBV20-1 among them. Samples prepared in the same batch strongly co-clustered by F measure. Multiple sclerosis patients had significantly lower normalized Chao1 diversity than controls.

The TCR beta cDNA libraries contained unique molecular identifiers. Some 500,000 cDNA molecules were recovered from an input of about 0.9 to 10 million T cells. MiXCR, run by TCRdb on the PCR reads, gives a single entry per CDR3 protein. In the table there are roughly 730,000 distinct CDR3 sequences, 30% of which are singletons. This clonotype was detected only a few times. Its target is not known. The ends were cut back, 5 bases at V and 4 bases at J, with 18 bases in the middle. Germline values: CDR1 MNHEY, CDR2 SVGAGI. The CDR3 consists of 15 residues. The receptor was derived from a girl between 10 and 17 years old with multiple sclerosis. The chain couples TRBV6-5 to TRBJ2-7; tentatively, D is TRBD2 (5 bases). The sample comprised blood. The chain's CDR3 is CASSRLGVFLYEQYF. The CDR3 DNA reads TGTGCCAGCAGTAGGCTCGGGGTCTTCCTTTACGAGCAGTACTTC.